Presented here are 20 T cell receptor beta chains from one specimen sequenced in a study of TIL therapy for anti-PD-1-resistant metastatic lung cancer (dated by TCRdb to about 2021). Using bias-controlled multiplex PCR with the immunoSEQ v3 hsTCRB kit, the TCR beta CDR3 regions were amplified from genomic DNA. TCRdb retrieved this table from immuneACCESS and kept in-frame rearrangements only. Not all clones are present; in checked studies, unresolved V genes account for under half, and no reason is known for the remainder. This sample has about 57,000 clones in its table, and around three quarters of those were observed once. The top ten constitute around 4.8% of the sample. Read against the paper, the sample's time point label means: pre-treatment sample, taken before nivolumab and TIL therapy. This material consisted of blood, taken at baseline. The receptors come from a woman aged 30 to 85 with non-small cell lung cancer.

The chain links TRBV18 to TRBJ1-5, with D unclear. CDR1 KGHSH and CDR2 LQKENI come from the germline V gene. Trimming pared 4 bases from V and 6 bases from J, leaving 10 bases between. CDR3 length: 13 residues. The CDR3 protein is CASSLGGSQPQHF. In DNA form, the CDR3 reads TGTGCCAGCTCACTGGGAGGTAGTCAGCCCCAGCATTTT.

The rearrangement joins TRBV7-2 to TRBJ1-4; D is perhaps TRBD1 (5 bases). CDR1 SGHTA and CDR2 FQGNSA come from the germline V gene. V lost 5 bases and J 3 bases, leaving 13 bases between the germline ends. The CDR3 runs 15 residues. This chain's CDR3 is CASSRSGGSNEKLFF. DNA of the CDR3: TGTGCCAGCAGCCGAAGCGGGGGATCTAATGAAAAACTGTTTTTT.

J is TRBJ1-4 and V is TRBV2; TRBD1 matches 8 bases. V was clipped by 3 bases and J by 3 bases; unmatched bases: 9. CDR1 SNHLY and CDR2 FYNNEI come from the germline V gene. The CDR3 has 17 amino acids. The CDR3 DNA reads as TGTGCCAGCAGTGAGGACCAGGGGGCGCGTTCTAATGAAAAACTGTTTTTT. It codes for CASSEDQGARSNEKLFF.

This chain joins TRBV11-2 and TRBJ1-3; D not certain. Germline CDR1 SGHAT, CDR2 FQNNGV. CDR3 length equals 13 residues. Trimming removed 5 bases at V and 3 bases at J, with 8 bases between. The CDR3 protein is CASSVFGGNTIYF. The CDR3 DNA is TGTGCCAGCAGCGTGTTCGGTGGAAACACCATATATTTT.

The CDR3 DNA sequence: TGCGCCAGCAGCCTTACTAGCGGGAGTCTCAATGAGCAGTTCTTC. It yields the protein CASSLTSGSLNEQFF. The V call is TRBV5-1, the J call TRBJ2-1; TRBD2 agrees at 11 bases. V lost 4 bases and J lost 6; bases outside the gene matches: 6. Germline lookup yields CDR1 SGHRS and CDR2 YFSETQ. The CDR3 is made up of 15 amino acids. The variable domain in full, with the rest retrieved from reference TRBV5-1 and TRBJ2-1, is KAGVTQTPRYLIKTRGQQVTLSCSPISGHRSVSWYQQTPGQGLQFLFEYFSETQRNKGNFPGRFSGRQFSNSRSEMNVSTLELGDSALYLCASSLTSGSLNEQFFGPGTRLTVL.

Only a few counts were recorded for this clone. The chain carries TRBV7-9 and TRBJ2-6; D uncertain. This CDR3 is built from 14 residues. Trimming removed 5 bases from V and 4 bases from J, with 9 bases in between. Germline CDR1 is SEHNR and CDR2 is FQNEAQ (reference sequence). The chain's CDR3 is CASSPQTGANVLTF. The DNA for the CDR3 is TGTGCCAGCAGCCCCCAAACAGGGGCCAACGTCCTGACTTTC.

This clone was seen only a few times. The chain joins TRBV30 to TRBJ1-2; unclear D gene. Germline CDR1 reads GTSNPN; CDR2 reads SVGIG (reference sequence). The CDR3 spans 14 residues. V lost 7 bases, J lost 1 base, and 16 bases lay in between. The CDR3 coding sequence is TGTGCCTTGCTACTCCGACGGGATAACTATGGCTACACCTTC. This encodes CALLLRRDNYGYTF.

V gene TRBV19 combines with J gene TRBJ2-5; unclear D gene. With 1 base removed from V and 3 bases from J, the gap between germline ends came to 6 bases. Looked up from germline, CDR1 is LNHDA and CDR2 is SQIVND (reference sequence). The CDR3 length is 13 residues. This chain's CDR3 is CASSIGLEETQYF. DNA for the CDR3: TGTGCCAGTAGTATAGGCCTAGAAGAGACCCAGTACTTC.

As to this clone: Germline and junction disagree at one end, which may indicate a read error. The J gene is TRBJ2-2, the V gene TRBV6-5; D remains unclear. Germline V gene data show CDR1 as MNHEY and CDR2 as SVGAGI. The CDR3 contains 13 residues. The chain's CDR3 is CASSYLEQGELFF. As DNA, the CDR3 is TGTGCCAGCAGCTACTTAGAACAAGGGGAGCTGTTTTTT.

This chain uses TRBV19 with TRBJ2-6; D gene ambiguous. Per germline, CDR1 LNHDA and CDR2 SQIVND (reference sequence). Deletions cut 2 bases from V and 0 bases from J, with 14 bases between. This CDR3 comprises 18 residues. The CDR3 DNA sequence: TGTGCCAGTAGTATAAAGGCCAACTTACACTCTGGGGCCAACGTCCTGACTTTC. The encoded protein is CASSIKANLHSGANVLTF.

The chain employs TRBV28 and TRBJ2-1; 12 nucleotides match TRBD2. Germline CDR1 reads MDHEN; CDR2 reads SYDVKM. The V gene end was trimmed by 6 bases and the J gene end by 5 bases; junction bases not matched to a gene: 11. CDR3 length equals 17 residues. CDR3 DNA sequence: TGTGCCAGCAGCCTCCTCTCCCTAGCGGGAGGGGACAATGAGCAGTTCTTC. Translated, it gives CASSLLSLAGGDNEQFF. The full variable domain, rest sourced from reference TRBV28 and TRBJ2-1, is DVKVTQSSRYLVKRTGEKVFLECVQDMDHENMFWYRQDPGLGLRLIYFSYDVKMKEKGDIPEGYSVSREKKERFSLILESASTNQTSMYLCASSLLSLAGGDNEQFFGPGTRLTVL.

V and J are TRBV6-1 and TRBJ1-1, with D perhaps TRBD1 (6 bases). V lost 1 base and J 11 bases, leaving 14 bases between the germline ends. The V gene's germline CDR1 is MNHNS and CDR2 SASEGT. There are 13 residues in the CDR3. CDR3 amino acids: CASSEGVFRGAFF. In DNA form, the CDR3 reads TGTGCCAGCAGTGAAGGGGTTTTTAGGGGGGCTTTCTTT.

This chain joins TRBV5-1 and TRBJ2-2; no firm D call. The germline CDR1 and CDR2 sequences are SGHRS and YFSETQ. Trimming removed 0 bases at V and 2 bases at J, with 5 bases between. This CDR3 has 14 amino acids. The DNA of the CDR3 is TGCGCCAGCAGCTTGGCGGGTAACACCGGGGAGCTGTTTTTT. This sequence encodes CASSLAGNTGELFF.

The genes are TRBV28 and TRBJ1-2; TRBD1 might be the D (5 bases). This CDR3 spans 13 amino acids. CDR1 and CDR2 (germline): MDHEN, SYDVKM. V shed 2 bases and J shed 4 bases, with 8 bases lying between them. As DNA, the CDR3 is TGTGCCAGCAGTTTACAGGGTATCTATGGCTACACCTTC. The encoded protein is CASSLQGIYGYTF.

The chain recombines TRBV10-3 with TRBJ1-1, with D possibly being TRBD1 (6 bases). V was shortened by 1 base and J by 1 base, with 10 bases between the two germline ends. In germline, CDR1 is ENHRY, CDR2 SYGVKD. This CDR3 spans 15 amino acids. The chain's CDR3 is CAISEFSRGNTEAFF. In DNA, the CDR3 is TGTGCCATCAGTGAGTTTAGCAGGGGGAACACTGAAGCTTTCTTT.

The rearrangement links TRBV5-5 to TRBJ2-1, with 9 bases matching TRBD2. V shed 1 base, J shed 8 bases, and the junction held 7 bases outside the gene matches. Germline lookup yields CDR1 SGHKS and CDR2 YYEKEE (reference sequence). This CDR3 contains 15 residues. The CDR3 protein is CASSLPGGRADEQFF. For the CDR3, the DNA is TGTGCCAGCAGCTTGCCTGGCGGGAGGGCCGATGAGCAGTTCTTC.

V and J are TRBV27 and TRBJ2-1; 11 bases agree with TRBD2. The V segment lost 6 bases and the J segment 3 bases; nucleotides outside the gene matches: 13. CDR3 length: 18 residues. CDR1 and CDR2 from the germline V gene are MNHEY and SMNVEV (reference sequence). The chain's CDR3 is CASSYRRSGRAGYNEQFF. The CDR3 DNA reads TGTGCCAGCAGCTATCGGCGTAGCGGGAGGGCGGGCTACAATGAGCAGTTCTTC.

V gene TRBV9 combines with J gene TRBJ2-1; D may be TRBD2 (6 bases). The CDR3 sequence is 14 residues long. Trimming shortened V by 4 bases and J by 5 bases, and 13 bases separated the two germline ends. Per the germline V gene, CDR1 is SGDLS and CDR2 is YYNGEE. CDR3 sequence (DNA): TGTGCCAGCAGCATAGGACTAAATAACAATGAGCAGTTCTTC. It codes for CASSIGLNNNEQFF.

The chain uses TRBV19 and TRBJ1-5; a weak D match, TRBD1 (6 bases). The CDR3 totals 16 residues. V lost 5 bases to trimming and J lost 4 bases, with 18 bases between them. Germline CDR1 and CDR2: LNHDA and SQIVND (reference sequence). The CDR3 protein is CASSAPRGTINQPQHF. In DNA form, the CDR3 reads TGTGCCAGTAGTGCCCCCAGAGGGACAATAAATCAGCCCCAGCATTTT.

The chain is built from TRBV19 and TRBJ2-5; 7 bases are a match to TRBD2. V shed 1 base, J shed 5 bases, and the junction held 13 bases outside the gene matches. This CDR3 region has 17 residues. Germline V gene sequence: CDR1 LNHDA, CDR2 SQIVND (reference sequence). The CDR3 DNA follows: TGTGCCAGTAGTATAGTTGGGGACTACCCGGGAGTGGAGACCCAGTACTTC. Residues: CASSIVGDYPGVETQYF.